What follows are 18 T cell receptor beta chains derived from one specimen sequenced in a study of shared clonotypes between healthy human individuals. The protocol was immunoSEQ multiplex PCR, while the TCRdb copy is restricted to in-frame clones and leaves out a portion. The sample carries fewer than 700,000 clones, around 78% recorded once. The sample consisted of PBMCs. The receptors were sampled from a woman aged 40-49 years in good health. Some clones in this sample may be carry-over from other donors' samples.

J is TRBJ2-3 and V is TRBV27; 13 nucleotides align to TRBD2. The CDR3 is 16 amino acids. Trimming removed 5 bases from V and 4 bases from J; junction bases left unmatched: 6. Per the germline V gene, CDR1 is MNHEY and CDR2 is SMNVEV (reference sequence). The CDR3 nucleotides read TGTGCCAGCAGTCTGACTAGCGGGAGGAGTCCAGATACGCAGTATTTT. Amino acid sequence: CASSLTSGRSPDTQYF.

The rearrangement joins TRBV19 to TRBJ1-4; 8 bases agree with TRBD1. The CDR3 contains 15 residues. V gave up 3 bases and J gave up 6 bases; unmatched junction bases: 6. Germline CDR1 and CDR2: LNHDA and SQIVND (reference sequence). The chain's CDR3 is CASSIEGQGYEKLFF. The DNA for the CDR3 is TGTGCCAGTAGTATCGAAGGACAGGGATATGAAAAACTGTTTTTT.

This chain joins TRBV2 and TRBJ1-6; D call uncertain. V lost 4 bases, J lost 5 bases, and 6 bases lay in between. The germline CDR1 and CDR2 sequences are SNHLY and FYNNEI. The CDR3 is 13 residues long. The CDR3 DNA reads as TGTGCCAGCAGTGTGGAGAATAATTCACCCCTCCACTTT. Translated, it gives CASSVENNSPLHF.

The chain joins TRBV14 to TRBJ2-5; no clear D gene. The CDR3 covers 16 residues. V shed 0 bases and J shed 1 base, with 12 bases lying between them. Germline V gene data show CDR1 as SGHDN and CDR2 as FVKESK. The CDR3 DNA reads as TGTGCCAGCAGCCAAGACTGGAATTTCGTCCAAGAGACCCAGTACTTC. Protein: CASSQDWNFVQETQYF.

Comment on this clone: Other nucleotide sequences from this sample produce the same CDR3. The CDR3 bases are TGCAGTGCTAGGGGGGTCACTGAAGCTTTCTTT. Translating it yields CSARGVTEAFF. The chain joins TRBV20-1 to TRBJ1-1, with D maybe TRBD1 (5 bases). Germline V gene lookup returns CDR1 DFQATT and CDR2 SNEGSKA (reference sequence). The CDR3 sequence is 11 residues long. Trimming took off 3 bases at V and 4 bases at J, with 6 bases between the two ends.

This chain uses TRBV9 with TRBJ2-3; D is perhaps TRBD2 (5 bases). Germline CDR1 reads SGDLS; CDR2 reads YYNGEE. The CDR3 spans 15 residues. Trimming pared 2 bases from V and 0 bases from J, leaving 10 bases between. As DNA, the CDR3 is TGTGCCAGCAGCGTGCGGGTTGAGAGCACAGATACGCAGTATTTT. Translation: CASSVRVESTDTQYF.

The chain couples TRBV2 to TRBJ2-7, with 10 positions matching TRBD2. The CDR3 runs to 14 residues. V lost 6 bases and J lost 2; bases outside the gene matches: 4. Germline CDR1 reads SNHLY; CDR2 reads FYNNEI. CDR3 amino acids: CASRETSGPYEQYF. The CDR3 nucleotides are TGTGCCAGCAGGGAGACTAGCGGGCCCTACGAGCAGTACTTC. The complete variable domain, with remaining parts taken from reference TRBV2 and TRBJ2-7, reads EPEVTQTPSHQVTQMGQEVILRCVPISNHLYFYWYRQILGQKVEFLVSFYNNEISEKSEIFDDQFSVERPDGSNFTLKIRSTKLEDSAMYFCASRETSGPYEQYFGPGTRLTVT.

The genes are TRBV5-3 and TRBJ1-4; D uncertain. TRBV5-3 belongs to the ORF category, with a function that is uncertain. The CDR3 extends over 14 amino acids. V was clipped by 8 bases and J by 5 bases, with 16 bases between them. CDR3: CASSLSLSNEKLFF. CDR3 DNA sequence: TGTGCCAGCAGCCTAAGTCTATCCAATGAAAAACTGTTTTTT.

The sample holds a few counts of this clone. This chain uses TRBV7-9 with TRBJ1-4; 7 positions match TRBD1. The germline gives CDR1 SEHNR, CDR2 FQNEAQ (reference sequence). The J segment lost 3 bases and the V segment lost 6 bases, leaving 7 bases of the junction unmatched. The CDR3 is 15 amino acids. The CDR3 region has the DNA TGTGCCAGCAGTTGGACGCAGGGGGCTAATGAAAAACTGTTTTTT. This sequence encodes CASSWTQGANEKLFF.

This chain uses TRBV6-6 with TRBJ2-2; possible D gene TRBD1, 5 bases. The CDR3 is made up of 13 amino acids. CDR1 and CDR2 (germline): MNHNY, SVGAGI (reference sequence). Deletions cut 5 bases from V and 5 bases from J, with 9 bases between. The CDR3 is CASSQQETGELFF. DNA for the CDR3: TGTGCCAGCAGTCAACAGGAAACCGGGGAGCTGTTTTTT.

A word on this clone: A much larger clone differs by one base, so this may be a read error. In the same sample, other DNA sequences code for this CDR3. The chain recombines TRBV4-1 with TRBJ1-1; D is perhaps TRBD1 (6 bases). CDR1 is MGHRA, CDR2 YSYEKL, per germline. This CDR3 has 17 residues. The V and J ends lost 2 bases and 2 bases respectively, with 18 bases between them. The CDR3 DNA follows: TGCGCCAGCAGCCAACCCCTCGCTGACAGGACTAACACTGAAGCTTTCTTT. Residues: CASSQPLADRTNTEAFF.

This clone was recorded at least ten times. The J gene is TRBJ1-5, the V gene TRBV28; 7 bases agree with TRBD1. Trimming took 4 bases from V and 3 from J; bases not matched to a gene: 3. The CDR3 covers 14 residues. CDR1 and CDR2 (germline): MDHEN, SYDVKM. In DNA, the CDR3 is TGTGCCAGCAGTTACAGGGGCTACAATCAGCCCCAGCATTTT. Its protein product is CASSYRGYNQPQHF.

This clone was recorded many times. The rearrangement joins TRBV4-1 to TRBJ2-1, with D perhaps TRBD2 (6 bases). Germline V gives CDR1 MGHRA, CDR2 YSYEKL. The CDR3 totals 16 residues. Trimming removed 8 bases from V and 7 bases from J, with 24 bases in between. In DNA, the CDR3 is TGCGCCAGCGGTGAAAGGGGAGGCGCACGGTGGAATGAGCAGTTCTTC. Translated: CASGERGGARWNEQFF.

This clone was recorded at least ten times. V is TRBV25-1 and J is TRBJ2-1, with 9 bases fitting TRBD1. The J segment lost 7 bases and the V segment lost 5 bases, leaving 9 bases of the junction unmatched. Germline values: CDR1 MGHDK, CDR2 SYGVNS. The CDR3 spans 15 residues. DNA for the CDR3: TGTGCCAGCAGTAAACAGGGACAGGGATCGAATGAGCAGTTCTTC. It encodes CASSKQGQGSNEQFF.

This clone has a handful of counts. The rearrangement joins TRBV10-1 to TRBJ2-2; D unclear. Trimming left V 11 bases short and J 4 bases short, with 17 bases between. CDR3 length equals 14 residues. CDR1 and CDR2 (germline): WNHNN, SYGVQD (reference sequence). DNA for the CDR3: TGCGCCTCCCGGGCAGGTGGCGGCACCGGGGAGCTGTTTTTT. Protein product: CASRAGGGTGELFF.

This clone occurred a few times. In DNA, the CDR3 is TGTGCCAGCAGCCCAGGGGGCAGAGCCTACGAGCAGTACTTC. This codes for CASSPGGRAYEQYF. The chain is built from TRBV7-3 and TRBJ2-7; 8 positions match TRBD1. After removal of 5 bases from V and 2 bases from J, the junction contained 5 bases not matched to a gene. The V gene's germline CDR1 is SGHTA and CDR2 FQGTGA. The CDR3 loop spans 14 amino acids.

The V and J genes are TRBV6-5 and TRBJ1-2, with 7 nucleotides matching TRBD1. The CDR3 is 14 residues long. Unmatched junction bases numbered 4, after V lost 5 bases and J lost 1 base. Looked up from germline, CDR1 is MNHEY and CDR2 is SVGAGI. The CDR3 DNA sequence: TGTGCCAGCAGTAAGGGACAGCTTAACTATGGCTACACCTTC. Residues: CASSKGQLNYGYTF.

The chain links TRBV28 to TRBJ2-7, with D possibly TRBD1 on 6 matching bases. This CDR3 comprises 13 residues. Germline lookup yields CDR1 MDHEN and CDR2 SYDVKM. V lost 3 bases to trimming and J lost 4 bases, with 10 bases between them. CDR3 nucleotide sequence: TGTGCCAGCAGTTTCCCCGACAGGTACGAGCAGTACTTC. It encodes CASSFPDRYEQYF.